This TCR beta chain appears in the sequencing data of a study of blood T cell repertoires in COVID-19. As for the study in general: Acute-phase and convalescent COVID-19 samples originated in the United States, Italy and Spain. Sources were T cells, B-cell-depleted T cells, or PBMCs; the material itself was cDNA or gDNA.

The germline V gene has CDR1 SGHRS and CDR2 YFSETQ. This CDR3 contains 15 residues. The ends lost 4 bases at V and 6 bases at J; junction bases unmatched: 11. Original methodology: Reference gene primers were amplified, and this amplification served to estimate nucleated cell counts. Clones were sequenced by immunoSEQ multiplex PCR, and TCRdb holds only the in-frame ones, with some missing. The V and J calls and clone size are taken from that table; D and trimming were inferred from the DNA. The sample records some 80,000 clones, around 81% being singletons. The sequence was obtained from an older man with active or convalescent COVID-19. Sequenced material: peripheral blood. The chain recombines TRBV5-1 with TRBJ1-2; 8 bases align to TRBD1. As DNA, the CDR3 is TGCGCCAGCAGCCGGGGACAGGCAATAGGGGATGGCTACACCTTC. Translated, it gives CASSRGQAIGDGYTF.